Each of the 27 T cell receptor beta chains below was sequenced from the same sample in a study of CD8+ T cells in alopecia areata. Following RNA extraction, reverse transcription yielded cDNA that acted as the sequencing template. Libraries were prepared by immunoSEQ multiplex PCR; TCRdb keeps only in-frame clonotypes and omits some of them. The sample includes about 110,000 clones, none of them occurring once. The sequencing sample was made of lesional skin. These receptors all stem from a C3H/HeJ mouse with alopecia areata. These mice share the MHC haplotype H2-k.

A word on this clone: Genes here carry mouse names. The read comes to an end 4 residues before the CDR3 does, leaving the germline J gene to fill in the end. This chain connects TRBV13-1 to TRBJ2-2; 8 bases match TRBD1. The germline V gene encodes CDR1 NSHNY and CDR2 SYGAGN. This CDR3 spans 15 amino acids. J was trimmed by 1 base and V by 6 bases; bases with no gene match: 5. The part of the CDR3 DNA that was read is TGTGCCAGCAAAGACAGGGGAGTAAACACCGGG. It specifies CASKDRGVNTG. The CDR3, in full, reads CASKDRGVNTGQLYF.

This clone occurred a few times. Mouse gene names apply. CDR3 DNA (partial): TGCACCTGCAGTCCTGGACAGGGTTCCTAT. The encoded protein is CTCSPGQGSY. The CDR3 reads in full as CTCSPGQGSYEQYF. The chain couples TRBV1 to TRBJ2-7; 8 bases line up with TRBD1. The read falls 4 residues short of the CDR3 end, and the missing part is taken from the germline J gene. V lost 5 bases, J lost 1 base, and 4 bases stayed unmatched. This CDR3 has 14 amino acids. Germline CDR1 NSQYPW, CDR2 LRSPGD (reference sequence).

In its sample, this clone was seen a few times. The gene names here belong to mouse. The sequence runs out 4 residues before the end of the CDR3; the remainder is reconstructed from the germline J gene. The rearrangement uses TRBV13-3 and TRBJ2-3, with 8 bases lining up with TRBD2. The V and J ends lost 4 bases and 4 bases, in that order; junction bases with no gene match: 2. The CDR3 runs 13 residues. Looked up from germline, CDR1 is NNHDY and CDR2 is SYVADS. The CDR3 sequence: CASSWGGPETLYF. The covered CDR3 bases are TGTGCCAGCAGTTGGGGGGGGCCAGAA.

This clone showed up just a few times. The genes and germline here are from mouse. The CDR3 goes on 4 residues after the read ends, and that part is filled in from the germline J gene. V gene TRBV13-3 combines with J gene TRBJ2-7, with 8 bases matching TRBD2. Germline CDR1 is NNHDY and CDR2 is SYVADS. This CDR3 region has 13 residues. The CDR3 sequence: CASSLDWVYEQYF. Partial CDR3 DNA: TGTGCCAGCAGTCTGGACTGGGTTTAT.

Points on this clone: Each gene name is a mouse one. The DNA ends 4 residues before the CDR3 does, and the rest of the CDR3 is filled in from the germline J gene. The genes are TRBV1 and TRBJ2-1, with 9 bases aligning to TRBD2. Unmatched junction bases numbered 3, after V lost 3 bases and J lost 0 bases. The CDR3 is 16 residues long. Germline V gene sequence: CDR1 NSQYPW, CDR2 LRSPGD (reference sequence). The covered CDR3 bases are TGCACCTGCAGTGCCCTGGGGGGGTTTAACTATGCT. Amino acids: CTCSALGGFNYA. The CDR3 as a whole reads CTCSALGGFNYAEQFF.

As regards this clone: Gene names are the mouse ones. The CDR3 is CAWRDWGNTGQLYF. Incomplete CDR3 DNA: TGTGCCTGGAGGGACTGGGGAAACACCGGG. The chain combines TRBV31 with TRBJ2-2; the match to TRBD2 covers 9 bases. The read gets to within 4 residues of the CDR3 end, and the germline J gene fills in the rest. CDR3 length: 14 amino acids. Per the germline V gene, CDR1 is GKSSPN and CDR2 is SITVG. The trim removed 3 bases at V and 1 base at J, leaving 0 bases unmatched.

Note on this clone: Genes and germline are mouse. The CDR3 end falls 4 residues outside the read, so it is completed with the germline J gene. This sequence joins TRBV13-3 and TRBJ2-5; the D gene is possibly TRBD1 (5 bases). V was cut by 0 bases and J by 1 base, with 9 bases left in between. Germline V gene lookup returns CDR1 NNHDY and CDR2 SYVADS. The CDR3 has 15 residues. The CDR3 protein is CASSDAEGYQDTQYF. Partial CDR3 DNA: TGTGCCAGCAGTGATGCTGAGGGGTACCAAGAC.

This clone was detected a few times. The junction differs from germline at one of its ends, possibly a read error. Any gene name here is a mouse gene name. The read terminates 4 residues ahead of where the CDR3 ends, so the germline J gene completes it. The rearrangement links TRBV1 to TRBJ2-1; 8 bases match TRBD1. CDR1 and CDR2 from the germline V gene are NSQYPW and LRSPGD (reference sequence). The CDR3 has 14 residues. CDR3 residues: CTCRAGGNIAEQFF. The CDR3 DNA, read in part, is TGCACCTGCAGGGCAGGGGGCAATATTGCT. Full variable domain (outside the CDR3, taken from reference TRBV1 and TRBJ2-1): VTLLEQNPRWRLVPRGQAVNLRCILKNSQYPWMSWYQQDLQKQLQWLFTLRSPGDKEVKSLPGADYLATRVTDTELRLQVANMSQGRTLYCTCRAGGNIAEQFFGPGTRLTVL.

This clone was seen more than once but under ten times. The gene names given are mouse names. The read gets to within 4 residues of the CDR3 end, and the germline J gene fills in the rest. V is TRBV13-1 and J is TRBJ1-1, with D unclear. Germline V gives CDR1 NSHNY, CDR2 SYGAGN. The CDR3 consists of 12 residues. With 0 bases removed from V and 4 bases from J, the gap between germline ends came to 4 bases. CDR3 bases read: TGTGCCAGCAGTGATGCCATCACA. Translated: CASSDAIT. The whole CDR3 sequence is CASSDAITEVFF.

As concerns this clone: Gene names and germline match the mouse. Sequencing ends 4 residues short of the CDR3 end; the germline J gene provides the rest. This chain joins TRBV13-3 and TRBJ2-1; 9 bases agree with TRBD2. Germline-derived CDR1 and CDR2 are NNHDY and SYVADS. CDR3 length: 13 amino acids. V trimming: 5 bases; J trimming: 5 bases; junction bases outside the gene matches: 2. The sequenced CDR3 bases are TGTGCCAGCAGCCGGGACTGGGATGCT. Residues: CASSRDWDA. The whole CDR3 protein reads CASSRDWDAEQFF.

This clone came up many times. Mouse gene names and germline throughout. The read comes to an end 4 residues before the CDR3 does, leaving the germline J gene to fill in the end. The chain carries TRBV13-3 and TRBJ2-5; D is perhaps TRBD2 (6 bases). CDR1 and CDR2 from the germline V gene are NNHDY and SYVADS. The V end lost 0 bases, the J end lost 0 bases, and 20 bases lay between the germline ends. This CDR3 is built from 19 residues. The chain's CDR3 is CASSDAQWVWGLNQDTQYF. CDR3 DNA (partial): TGTGCCAGCAGTGATGCACAGTGGGTCTGGGGACTTAACCAAGAC.

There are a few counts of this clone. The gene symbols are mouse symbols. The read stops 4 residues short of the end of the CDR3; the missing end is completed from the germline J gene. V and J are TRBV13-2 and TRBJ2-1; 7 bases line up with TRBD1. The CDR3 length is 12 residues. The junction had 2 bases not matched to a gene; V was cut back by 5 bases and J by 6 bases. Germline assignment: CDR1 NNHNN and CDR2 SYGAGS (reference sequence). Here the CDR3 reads CASGGQFAEQFF. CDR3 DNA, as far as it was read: TGTGCCAGCGGGGGACAGTTTGCT.

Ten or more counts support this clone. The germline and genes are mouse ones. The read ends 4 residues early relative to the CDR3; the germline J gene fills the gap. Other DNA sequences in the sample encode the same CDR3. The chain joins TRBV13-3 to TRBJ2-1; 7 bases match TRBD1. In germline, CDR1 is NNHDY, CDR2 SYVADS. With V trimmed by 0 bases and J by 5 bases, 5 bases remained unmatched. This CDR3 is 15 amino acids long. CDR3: CASSDARQGDAEQFF. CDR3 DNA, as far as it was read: TGTGCCAGCAGTGATGCGAGACAGGGAGATGCT.

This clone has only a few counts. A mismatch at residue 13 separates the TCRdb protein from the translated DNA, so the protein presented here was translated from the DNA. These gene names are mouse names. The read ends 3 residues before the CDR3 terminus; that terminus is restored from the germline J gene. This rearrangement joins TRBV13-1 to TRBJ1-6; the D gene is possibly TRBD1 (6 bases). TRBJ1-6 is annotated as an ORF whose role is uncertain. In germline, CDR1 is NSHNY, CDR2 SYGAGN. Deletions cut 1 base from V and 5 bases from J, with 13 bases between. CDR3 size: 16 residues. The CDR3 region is CASSDWGGADNSPLYF. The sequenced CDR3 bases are TGTGCCAGCAGTGATTGGGGGGGCGCGGATAATTCGCCC.

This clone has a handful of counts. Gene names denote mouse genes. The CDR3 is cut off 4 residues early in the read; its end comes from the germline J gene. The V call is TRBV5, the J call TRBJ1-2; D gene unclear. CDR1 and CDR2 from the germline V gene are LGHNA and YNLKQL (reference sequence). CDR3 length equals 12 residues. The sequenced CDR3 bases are TGTGCCAGCAGCCAAGACAGGTCC. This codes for CASSQDRS. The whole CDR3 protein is CASSQDRSDYTF.

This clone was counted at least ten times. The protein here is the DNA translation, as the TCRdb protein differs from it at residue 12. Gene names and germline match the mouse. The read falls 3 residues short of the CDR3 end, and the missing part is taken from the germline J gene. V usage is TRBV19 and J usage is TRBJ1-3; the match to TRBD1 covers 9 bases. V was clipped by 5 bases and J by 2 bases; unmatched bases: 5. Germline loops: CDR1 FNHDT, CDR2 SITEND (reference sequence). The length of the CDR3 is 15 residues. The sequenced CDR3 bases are TGTGCCAGCAGCCTCCGGGACAGGGCTGGAAATACG. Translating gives CASSLRDRAGNT. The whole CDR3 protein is CASSLRDRAGNTLYF.

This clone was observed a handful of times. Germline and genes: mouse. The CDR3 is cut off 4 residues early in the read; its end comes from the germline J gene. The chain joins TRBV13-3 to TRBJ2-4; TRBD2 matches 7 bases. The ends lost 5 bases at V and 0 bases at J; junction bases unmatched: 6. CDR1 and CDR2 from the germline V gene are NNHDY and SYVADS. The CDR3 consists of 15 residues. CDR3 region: CASRTGDASQNTLYF. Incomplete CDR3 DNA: TGTGCCAGCAGAACTGGGGACGCTAGTCAAAAC.

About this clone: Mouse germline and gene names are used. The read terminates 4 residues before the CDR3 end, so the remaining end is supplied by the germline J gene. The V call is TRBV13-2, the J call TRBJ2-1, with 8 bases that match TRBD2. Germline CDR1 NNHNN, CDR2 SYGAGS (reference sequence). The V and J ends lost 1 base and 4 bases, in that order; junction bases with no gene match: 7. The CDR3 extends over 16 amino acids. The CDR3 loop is CASGDWGGRRYAEQFF. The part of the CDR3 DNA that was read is TGTGCCAGCGGTGATTGGGGGGGGCGGAGATATGCT.

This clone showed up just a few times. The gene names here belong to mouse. CDR3 loop: CASAPQEYAEQFF. CDR3 bases read: TGTGCCAGCGCCCCACAGGAATATGCT. This chain joins TRBV13-2 and TRBJ2-1, with a weak D call TRBD1 (5 bases). The CDR3 extends 4 residues past the end of the read, so its final part is completed from the germline J gene. There are 13 residues in the CDR3. V was pared by 6 bases and J by 4 bases, with 11 bases between. Germline CDR1 is NNHNN and CDR2 is SYGAGS (reference sequence).

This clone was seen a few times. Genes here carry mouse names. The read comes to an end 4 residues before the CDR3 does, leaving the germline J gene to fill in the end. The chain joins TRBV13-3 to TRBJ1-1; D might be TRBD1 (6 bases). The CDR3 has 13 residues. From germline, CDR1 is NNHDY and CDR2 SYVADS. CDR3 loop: CASSDKQGQEVFF. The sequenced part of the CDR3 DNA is TGTGCCAGCAGTGATAAACAGGGCCAA.

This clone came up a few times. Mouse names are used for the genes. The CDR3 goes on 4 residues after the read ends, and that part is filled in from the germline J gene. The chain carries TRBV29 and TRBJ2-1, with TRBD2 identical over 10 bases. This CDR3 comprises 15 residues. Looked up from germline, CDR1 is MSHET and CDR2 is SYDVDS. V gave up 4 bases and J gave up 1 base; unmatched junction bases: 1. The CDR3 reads CASSSGLGNYAEQFF. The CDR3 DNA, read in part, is TGTGCTAGCAGTTCGGGACTGGGGAACTATGCT.

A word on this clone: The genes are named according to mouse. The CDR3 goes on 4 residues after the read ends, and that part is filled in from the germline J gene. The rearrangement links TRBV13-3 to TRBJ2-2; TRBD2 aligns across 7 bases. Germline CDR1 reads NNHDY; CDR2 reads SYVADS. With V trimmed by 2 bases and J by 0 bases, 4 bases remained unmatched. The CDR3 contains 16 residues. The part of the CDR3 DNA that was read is TGTGCCAGCAGTGAGACTGGGCAAGCAAACACCGGG. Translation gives CASSETGQANTG. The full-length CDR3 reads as CASSETGQANTGQLYF.

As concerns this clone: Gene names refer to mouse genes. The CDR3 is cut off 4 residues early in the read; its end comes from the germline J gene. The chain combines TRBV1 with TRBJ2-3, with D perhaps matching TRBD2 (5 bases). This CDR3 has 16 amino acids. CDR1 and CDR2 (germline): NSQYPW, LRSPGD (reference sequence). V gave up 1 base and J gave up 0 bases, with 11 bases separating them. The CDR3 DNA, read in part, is TGCACCTGCAGTGCAGTCTCTGGGCGTAGTGCAGAA. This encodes CTCSAVSGRSAE. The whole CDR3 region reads CTCSAVSGRSAETLYF.

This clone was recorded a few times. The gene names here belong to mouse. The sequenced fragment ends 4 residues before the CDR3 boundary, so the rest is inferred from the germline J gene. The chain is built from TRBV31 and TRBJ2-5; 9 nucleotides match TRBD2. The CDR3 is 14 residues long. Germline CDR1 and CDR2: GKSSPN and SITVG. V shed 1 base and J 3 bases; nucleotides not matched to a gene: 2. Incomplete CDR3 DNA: TGTGCCTGGAGTCATGACTGGGGGCAAGAC. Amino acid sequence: CAWSHDWGQD. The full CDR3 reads CAWSHDWGQDTQYF.

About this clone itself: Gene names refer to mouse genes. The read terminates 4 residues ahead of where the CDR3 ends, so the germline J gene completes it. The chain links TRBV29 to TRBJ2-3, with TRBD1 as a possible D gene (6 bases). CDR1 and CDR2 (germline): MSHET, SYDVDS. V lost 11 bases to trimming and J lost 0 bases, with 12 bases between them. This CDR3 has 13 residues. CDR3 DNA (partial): TGTGCTCACGGGACAACTAGTGCAGAA. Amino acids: CAHGTTSAE. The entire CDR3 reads CAHGTTSAETLYF.

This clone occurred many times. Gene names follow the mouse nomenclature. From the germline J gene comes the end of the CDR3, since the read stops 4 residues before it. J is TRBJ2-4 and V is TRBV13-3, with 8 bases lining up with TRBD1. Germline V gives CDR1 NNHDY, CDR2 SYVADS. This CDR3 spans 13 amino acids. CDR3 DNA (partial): TGTGCCAGCAGTGGTTGGACAGGGAAC. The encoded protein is CASSGWTGN. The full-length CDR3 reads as CASSGWTGNTLYF.

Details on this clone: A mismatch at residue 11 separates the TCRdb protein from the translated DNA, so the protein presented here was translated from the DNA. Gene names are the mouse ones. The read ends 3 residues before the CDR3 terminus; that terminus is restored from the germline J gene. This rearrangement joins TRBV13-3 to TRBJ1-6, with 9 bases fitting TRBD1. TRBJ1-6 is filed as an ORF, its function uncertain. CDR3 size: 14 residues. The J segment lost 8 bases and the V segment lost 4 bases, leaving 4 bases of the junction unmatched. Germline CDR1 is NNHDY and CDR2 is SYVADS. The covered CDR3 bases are TGTGCCAGCAGTCGGACAGGGGCGTATTCGCCC. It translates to CASSRTGAYSP. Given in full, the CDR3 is CASSRTGAYSPLYF.